These 4 T cell receptor beta chains came from one sample sequenced in a study of CD8 T cells in Susac syndrome. RNA, at about 0.45 to 1 ug, was reverse transcribed with random hexamers. TCRdb ran MiXCR on the immunoSEQ multiplex PCR reads and lists one entry per CDR3 protein. This repertoire shows a few hundred thousand distinct CDR3 sequences, roughly 84% found once; its top ten account for around 0.12%. Sequenced: CD8+ T cells from PBMCs. Receptors were obtained from a human donor with multiple sclerosis.

V usage is TRBV6-5 and J usage is TRBJ1-1; D is uncertain. In germline, CDR1 is MNHEY, CDR2 SVGAGI. There are 14 residues in the CDR3. V was shortened by 2 bases and J by 3 bases, with 10 bases between the two germline ends. The CDR3 DNA reads as TGTGCCAGCAGTTACCTGGCTGGGGACACTGAAGCTTTCTTT. Amino acids: CASSYLAGDTEAFF.

The chain links TRBV29-1 to TRBJ2-1; 7 positions match TRBD1. Losses at the gene ends were 7 bases for V and 1 base for J; bases not matched to a gene: 7. The CDR3 extends over 14 amino acids. CDR1 and CDR2 (germline): SQVTM, ANQGSEA. As DNA, the CDR3 is TGCAGCGCCAATGGACAGGTTTCCTACAATGAGCAGTTCTTC. Protein: CSANGQVSYNEQFF.

This clonotype is a singleton in its sample. The genes are TRBV9 and TRBJ1-2; no reliable D call. V was pared by 3 bases and J by 6 bases, with 6 bases between. Germline values: CDR1 SGDLS, CDR2 YYNGEE. The CDR3 has 11 amino acids. CDR3 DNA sequence: TGTGCCAGCAGCGGTCGACATGGCTACACCTTC. It yields the protein CASSGRHGYTF.

This clonotype was seen just once. The V call is TRBV7-9, the J call TRBJ1-4; TRBD1 is a possible D gene (6 bases). The V gene's germline CDR1 is SEHNR and CDR2 FQNEAQ (reference sequence). The V and J ends lost 1 base and 8 bases respectively, with 14 bases between them. This CDR3 is built from 15 residues. The CDR3 DNA follows: TGTGCCAGCAGCTTAGTCATGGGGGCATGGGAAAAACTGTTTTTT. Protein product: CASSLVMGAWEKLFF. The variable domain in full, with the rest retrieved from reference TRBV7-9 and TRBJ1-4, is DTGVSQNPRHKITKRGQNVTFRCDPISEHNRLYWYRQTLGQGPEFLTYFQNEAQLEKSRLLSDRFSAERPKGSFSTLEIQRTEQGDSAMYLCASSLVMGAWEKLFFGSGTQLSVL.